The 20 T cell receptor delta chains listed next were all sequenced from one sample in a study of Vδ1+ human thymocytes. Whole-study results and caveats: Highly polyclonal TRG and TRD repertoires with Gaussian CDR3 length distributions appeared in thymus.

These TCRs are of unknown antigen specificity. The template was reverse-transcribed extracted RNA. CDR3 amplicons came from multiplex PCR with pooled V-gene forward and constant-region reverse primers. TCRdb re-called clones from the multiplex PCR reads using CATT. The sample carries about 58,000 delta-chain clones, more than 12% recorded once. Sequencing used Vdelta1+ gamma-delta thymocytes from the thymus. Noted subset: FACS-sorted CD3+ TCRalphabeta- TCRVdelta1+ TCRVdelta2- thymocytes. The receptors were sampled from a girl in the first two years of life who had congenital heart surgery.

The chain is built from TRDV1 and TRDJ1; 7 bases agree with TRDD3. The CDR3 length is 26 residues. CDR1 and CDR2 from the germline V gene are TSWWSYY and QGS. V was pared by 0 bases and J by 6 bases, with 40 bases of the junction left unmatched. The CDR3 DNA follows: TGTGCTCTTGGGGAACTAAGGAGCCTCCTTACCCACCCCCGTACTGGGGACCTAGGGGAGAGCAATAAACTCATCTTT. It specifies CALGELRSLLTHPRTGDLGESNKLIF.

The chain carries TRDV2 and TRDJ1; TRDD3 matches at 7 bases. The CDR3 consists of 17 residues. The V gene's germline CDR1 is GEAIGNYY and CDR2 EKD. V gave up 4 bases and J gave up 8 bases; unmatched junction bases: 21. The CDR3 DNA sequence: TGTGCCTGTGAAGGACTAGTACTGGGGAACGATAATTCAAAACTCATCTTT. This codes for CACEGLVLGNDNSKLIF.

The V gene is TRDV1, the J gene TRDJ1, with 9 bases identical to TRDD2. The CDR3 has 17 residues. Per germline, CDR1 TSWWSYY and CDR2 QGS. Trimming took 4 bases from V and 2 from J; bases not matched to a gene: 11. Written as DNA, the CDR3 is TGTGCTCTTGGGGGGGCCTTCCTACAAACTGGAACCGATAAACTCATCTTT. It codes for CALGGAFLQTGTDKLIF.

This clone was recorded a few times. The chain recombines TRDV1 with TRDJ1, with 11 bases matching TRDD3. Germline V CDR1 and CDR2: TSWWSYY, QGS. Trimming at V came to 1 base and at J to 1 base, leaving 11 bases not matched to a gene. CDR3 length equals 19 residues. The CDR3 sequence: CALGEPPSYWGIGTDKLIF. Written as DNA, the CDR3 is TGTGCTCTTGGGGAACCCCCTTCCTACTGGGGGATAGGCACCGATAAACTCATCTTT.

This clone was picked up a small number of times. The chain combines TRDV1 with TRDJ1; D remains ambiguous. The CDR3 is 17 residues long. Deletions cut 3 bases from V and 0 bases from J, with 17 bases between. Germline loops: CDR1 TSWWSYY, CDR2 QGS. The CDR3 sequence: CALGERTETPYTDKLIF. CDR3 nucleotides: TGTGCTCTTGGGGAGCGGACCGAAACACCATACACCGATAAACTCATCTTT.

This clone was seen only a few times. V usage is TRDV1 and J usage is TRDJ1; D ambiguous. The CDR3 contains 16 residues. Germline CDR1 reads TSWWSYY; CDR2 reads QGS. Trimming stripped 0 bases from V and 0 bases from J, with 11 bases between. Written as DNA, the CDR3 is TGTGCTCTTGGGGAACTGCCTATGCCATACACCGATAAACTCATCTTT. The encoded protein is CALGELPMPYTDKLIF.

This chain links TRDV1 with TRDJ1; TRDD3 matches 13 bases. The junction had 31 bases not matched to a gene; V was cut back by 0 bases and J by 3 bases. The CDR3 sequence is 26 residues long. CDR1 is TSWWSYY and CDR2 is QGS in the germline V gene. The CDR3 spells CALGELGRRGNPLLGDTRRDPDKLIF. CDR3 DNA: TGTGCTCTTGGGGAACTCGGGAGAAGAGGCAACCCCCTACTGGGGGATACGCGTCGGGATCCCGATAAACTCATCTTT.

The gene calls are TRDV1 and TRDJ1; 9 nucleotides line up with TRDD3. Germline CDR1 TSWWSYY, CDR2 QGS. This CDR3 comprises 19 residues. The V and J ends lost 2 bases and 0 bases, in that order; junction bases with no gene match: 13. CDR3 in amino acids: CALGEGNTVSGGYTDKLIF. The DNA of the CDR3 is TGTGCTCTTGGGGAAGGGAATACCGTCTCTGGGGGATACACCGATAAACTCATCTTT.

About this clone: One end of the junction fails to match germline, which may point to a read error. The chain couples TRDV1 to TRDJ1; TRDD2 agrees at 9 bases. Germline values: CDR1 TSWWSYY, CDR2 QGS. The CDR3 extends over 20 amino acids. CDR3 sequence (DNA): TGTGCTCTTGGGGTACTTGGCCTTCCTACCCGTACTGGGAATGGAGATAAGCTCATCTTT. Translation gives CALGVLGLPTRTGNGDKLIF.

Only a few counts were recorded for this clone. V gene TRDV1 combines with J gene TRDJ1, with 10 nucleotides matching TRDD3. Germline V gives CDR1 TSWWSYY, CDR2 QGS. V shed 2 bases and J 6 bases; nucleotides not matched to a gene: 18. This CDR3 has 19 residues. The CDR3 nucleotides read TGTGCTCTTGGGGAATTATATCTTCGGGGGATACGCCGACCTAATAAACTCATCTTT. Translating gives CALGELYLRGIRRPNKLIF.

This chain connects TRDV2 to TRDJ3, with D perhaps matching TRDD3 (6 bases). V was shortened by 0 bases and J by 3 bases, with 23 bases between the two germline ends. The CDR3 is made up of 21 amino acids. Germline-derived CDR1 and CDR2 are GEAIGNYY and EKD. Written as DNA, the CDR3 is TGTGCCTGTGACACCGCAGGCCAAGGCGGGATAGGAGGCTGGGACACCCGACAGATGTTTTTC. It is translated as CACDTAGQGGIGGWDTRQMFF.

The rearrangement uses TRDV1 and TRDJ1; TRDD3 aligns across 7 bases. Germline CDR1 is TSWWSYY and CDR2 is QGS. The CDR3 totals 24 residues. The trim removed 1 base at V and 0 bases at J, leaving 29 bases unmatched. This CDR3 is CALGEPPRSDYGDWGTRYTDKLIF. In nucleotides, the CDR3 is TGTGCTCTTGGGGAACCCCCCCGCTCGGACTACGGAGATTGGGGGACCAGGTACACCGATAAACTCATCTTT.

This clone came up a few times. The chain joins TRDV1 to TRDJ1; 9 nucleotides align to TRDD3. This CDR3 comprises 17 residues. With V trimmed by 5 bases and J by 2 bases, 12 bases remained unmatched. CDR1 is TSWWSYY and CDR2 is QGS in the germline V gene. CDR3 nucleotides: TGTGCTCTTGGGAACACTGGGGGACCAAAAGGAACCGATAAACTCATCTTT. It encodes CALGNTGGPKGTDKLIF.

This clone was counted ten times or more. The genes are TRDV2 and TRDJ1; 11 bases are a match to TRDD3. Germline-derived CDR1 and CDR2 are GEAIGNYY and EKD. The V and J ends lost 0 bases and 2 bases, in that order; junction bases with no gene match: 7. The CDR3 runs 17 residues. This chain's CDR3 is CACDTGMGDTRTDKLIF. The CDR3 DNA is TGTGCCTGTGACACCGGGATGGGGGATACGCGGACCGATAAACTCATCTTT.

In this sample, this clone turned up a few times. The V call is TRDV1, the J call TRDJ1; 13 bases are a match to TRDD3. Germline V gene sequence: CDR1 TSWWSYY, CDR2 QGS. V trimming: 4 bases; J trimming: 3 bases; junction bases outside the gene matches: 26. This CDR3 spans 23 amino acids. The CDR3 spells CALGVPVAFPYEFTGGYADKLIF. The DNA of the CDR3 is TGTGCTCTTGGGGTACCTGTGGCCTTCCCCTACGAATTTACTGGGGGATACGCCGATAAACTCATCTTT.

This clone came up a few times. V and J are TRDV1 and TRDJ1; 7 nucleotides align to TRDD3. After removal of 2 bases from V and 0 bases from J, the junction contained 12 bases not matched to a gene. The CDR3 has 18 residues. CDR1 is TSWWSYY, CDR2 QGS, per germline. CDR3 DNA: TGTGCTCTTGGGGAATTCCCTGTACTGGGGCTGTACACCGATAAACTCATCTTT. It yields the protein CALGEFPVLGLYTDKLIF.

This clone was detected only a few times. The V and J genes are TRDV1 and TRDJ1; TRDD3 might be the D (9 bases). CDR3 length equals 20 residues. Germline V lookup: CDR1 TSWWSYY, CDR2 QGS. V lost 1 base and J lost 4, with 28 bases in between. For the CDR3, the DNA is TGTGCTCTTGGGGAACCTCCCTTCCTAGACCTTACTGGGGGAAGCGATAAACTCATCTTT. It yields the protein CALGEPPFLDLTGGSDKLIF.

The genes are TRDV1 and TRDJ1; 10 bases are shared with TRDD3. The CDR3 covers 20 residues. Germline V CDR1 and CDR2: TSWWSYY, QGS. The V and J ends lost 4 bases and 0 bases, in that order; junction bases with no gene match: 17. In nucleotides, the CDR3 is TGTGCTCTTGGGGTTTCCTTCCTCTGGCTGGGGGATAGGTACACCGATAAACTCATCTTT. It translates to CALGVSFLWLGDRYTDKLIF.

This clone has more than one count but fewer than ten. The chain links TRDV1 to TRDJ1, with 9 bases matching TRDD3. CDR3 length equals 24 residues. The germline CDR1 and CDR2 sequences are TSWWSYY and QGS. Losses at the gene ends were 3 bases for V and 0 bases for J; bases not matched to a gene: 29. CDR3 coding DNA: TGTGCTCTTGGGGACCCACTTGGGTCTCACCTAAGGAGTACTGGGGGACTACACACCGATAAACTCATCTTT. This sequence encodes CALGDPLGSHLRSTGGLHTDKLIF.

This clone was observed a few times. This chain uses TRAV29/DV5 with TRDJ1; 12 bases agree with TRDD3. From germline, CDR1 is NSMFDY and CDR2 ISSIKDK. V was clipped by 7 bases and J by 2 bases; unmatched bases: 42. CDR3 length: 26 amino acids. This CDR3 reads CAFGLLPTFVVLGDTPTDQGTDKLIF. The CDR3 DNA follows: TGTGCATTCGGACTACTTCCTACATTTGTCGTACTGGGGGATACCCCCACGGACCAAGGGACCGATAAACTCATCTTT.